This entry features one T cell receptor beta chain sequence. What it recognizes is unknown. Investigators performed immunoSEQ version v3.0 at survey level. Generated by immunoSEQ multiplex PCR, the TCRdb table keeps only in-frame clones and is missing some. The sample carries tens of thousands of clones, less than 90% recorded once. The CDR3 has 14 amino acids. V was pared by 6 bases and J by 4 bases, with 13 bases between. CDR1 is LNHDA and CDR2 is SQIVND in the germline V gene (reference sequence). This sample stems from a study of long-term antiretroviral therapy in people with HIV. General study results and limits: Pre-ART expanded TRB clones stayed dominant throughout, though often decreasing after ART.

Inclusion required at least two post-ART and at least one pre-ART PBMC samples. It was in the United States that all participants with HIV were treated. This material consisted of unsorted PBMCs, taken just before starting antiretroviral therapy. The chain is built from TRBV19 and TRBJ1-5; D is ambiguous. The clonotype was recovered from a woman aged 18-35 years with HIV. The CDR3 spells CASSPGSGNQPQHF. The CDR3 DNA follows: TGTGCCAGTAGCCCGGGGAGCGGGAATCAGCCCCAGCATTTT.